A selection of T cell receptor beta chains follows, all from one sample in a study of Graves' ophthalmopathy and Graves' hyperthyroidism. TCRdb fed the multiplex PCR reads into MiXCR, producing one record per CDR3 protein. The table has around 590,000 distinct CDR3 sequences, approximately 37% seen once; the top ten hold about 4.1%. Sequencing used peripheral blood or thyroid tissue (not recorded which). Receptor source: an adult man with Graves' hyperthyroidism. CDR3s include the opening cysteine and the closing phenylalanine or tryptophan. A D gene is named only where the DNA matches it firmly. The size entry is marked missing in some rows and otherwise reads once, few, many or a size class.

abundance	d_gene	v_gene	j_gene	CDR3aa	CDR3nt
many	NA	TRBV7-7	TRBJ1-1	CASSFTENTEAFF	TGTGCTAGCAGCTTTACCGAAAACACTGAAGCTTTCTTT
many	NA	TRBV20-1	TRBJ2-5	CSARQGLGETQYF	TGCAGTGCTAGACAGGGATTAGGAGAGACCCAGTACTTC
NA	TRBD2	TRBV10-3	TRBJ2-1	CASRLAGSPNEQFF	TGTGCTAGCAGACTAGCGGGATCCCCCAATGAGCAGTTCTTC
few	NA	TRBV28	TRBJ1-1	CASSPTADTEAFF	TGTGCCAGCAGTCCGACAGCCGACACTGAAGCTTTCTTT
NA	TRBD2	TRBV4-2	TRBJ2-2	CASSQVTSGMGTTGELFF	TGTGCCAGCAGCCAAGTGACTAGCGGGATGGGCACCACCGGGGAGCTGTTTTTT
few	TRBD1	TRBV6-6	TRBJ1-5	CASSDRATNQPQHF	TGTGCCAGCAGTGACAGGGCGACGAATCAGCCCCAGCATTTT
few	NA	TRBV20-1	TRBJ2-1	CSGGGPGDEQFF	TGCAGTGGGGGAGGGCCAGGGGATGAGCAGTTCTTC
NA	NA	TRBV2	TRBJ1-1	CASSPLQSSTEAFF	TGTGCCAGCAGCCCTCTACAGAGCTCCACTGAAGCTTTCTTT
many	NA	TRBV29-1	TRBJ2-7	CSVVKGYEQYF	TGCAGCGTTGTGAAAGGCTACGAGCAGTACTTC
few	TRBD1	TRBV6-5	TRBJ1-2	CAWTTGQGYYGYTF	TGTGCCTGGACCACGGGACAGGGTTACTATGGCTACACCTTC
many	TRBD2	TRBV24-1	TRBJ2-5	CATSDASTSARAETQYF	TGTGCCACCAGTGATGCCTCGACTAGCGCGCGAGCGGAGACCCAGTACTTC
once	TRBD1	TRBV7-6	TRBJ2-7	CAEDRGLSYEQYF	TGTGCCGAAGACAGGGGACTCTCCTATGAGCAGTACTTC
NA	NA	TRBV9	TRBJ1-1	CASSYNTNTEAFF	TGTGCCAGTTCTTACAACACGAACACTGAAGCTTTCTTT
once	NA	TRBV29-1	TRBJ1-1	CSFVGNEAFF	TGCAGCTTTGTGGGTAATGAAGCTTTCTTT
many	NA	TRBV7-6	TRBJ2-5	CASSYPYRVGETQYF	TGTGCCAGCAGCTACCCCTACAGGGTCGGAGAGACCCAGTACTTC
many	NA	TRBV12-3/TRBV12-4	TRBJ2-5	CASSFAGLGETQYF	TGTGCCAGCAGTTTTGCGGGACTGGGGGAGACCCAGTACTTC
few	NA	TRBV20-1	TRBJ2-3	CSARPTHTDTQYF	TGCAGTGCTAGACCCACTCACACAGATACGCAGTATTTT
NA	NA	TRBV2	TRBJ1-1	CASKTRANTEAFF	TGTGCCAGCAAGACCAGGGCAAACACTGAAGCTTTCTTT
many	NA	TRBV5-8	TRBJ1-1	CASSGGAADTEAFF	TGTGCCAGCAGCGGAGGGGCTGCAGACACTGAAGCTTTCTTT
few	TRBD2	TRBV19	TRBJ2-1	CASSKLAGGIDEQFF	TGTGCCAGTAGTAAACTAGCGGGAGGGATCGATGAGCAGTTCTTC
NA	NA	TRBV12-3/TRBV12-4	TRBJ2-2	CASSSPGGWSITGELFF	TGTGCCAGCAGTTCCCCTGGGGGCTGGAGTATCACCGGGGAGCTGTTTTTT
many	NA	TRBV7-8	TRBJ2-2	CASSRPGHTGELFF	TGTGCCAGCAGCCGCCCGGGACACACCGGGGAGCTGTTTTTT
many	NA	TRBV7-6	TRBJ2-6	CASSLGGLRANVLTF	TGTGCCAGCAGCTTAGGAGGGCTCCGGGCCAACGTCCTGACTTTC
NA	NA	TRBV5-4	TRBJ2-6	CASSLGVNVLTF	TGTGCCAGCAGCTTGGGGGTAAACGTCCTGACTTTC
NA	NA	TRBV24-1	TRBJ2-7	CATSDPREDEGSYNEQYF	TGTGCCACCAGTGATCCGAGAGAGGACGAGGGCTCCTACAATGAGCAGTACTTC
many	TRBD1	TRBV4-1	TRBJ1-1	CASSPGQGPNTEAFF	TGTGCCAGCAGCCCTGGACAGGGTCCGAACACTGAAGCTTTCTTT
NA	NA	TRBV2	TRBJ2-7	CASRAGSYNEQFFGHF	NA
NA	TRBD2	TRBV2	TRBJ2-5	CASSERLAGLQETQYF	TGTGCCAGCAGTGAGCGCCTAGCGGGGTTACAAGAGACCCAGTACTTC
many	NA	TRBV5-4	TRBJ1-1	CASSSRGVGEAFF	TGTGCCAGCAGCTCCAGGGGTGTTGGTGAAGCTTTCTTT
many	NA	TRBV7-2	TRBJ1-5	CASSLGTYQPQHF	TGTGCCAGCAGCTTAGGGACCTATCAGCCCCAGCATTTT
NA	TRBD2	TRBV7-9	TRBJ2-2	CASSFGGLASVDGELFF	TGTGCCAGCAGCTTCGGGGGACTAGCTTCGGTTGACGGGGAGCTGTTTTTT
NA	NA	TRBV10-3	TRBJ2-2	CAISGGRGRFGGELFF	TGTGCCATCAGTGGGGGGAGGGGGAGATTCGGCGGGGAGCTGTTTTTT
NA	NA	TRBV10-3	TRBJ2-7	CAIREDRGLQYF	TGTGCCATCAGGGAAGACAGAGGGTTGCAGTACTTC
many	NA	TRBV9	TRBJ1-1	CASSVSDRPVKAFF	TGTGCCAGCAGCGTCTCCGACAGGCCCGTAAAAGCTTTCTTT
many	TRBD2	TRBV29-1	TRBJ2-5	CSVEGASGLQETQYF	TGCAGCGTTGAAGGGGCTAGCGGGTTGCAAGAGACCCAGTACTTC
NA	NA	TRBV7-2	TRBJ2-2	CASSLQMLYTGELFF	TGTGCCAGCAGCCTACAGATGTTGTACACCGGGGAGCTGTTTTTT
NA	NA	TRBV7-9	TRBJ2-2	CASSTPARVPGELFF	TGTGCCAGCAGCACCCCGGCGAGGGTACCCGGGGAGCTGTTTTTT
NA	NA	TRBV20-1	TRBJ2-2	CSAVRGNTGELFF	TGCAGTGCTGTCCGGGGGAACACCGGGGAGCTGTTTTTT
NA	TRBD2	TRBV9	TRBJ2-7	CASTREGGSNNEQYF	TGTGCCAGCACCCGGGAGGGGGGGAGCAACAACGAGCAGTACTTC
many	TRBD1	TRBV7-8	TRBJ2-2	CASSPGGQGADGELFF	TGTGCCAGCAGCCCAGGGGGACAGGGAGCCGACGGGGAGCTGTTTTTT
NA	NA	TRBV6-6	TRBJ1-1	CASRPRQLGEAFF	TGTGCCAGTCGACCGAGACAGTTAGGTGAAGCTTTCTTT
many	NA	TRBV4-1	TRBJ1-4	CASSQVGFNEKLFF	TGCGCCAGCAGCCAAGTAGGATTCAATGAAAAACTGTTTTTT
NA	TRBD2	TRBV10-3	TRBJ2-7	CTSSPGGEQYF	TGTACCAGCAGCCCCGGGGGGGAGCAGTACTTC
few	NA	TRBV5-5	TRBJ1-6	CASSVLPQGSNSPLHF	TGTGCCAGCAGCGTGTTACCCCAGGGTTCTAATTCACCCCTCCACTTT
NA	TRBD1	TRBV28	TRBJ2-5	CASSSGQEETQYF	TGTGCCAGCAGTTCCGGACAGGAAGAGACCCAGTACTTC
many	NA	TRBV5-1	TRBJ1-1	CASSNEKNTEAFF	TGCGCCAGCAGCAACGAAAAGAACACTGAAGCTTTCTTT
NA	TRBD1	TRBV10-3	TRBJ2-5	CATSDLASGGETQYF	TGTGCCACCAGTGATTTAGCGTCAGGGGGCGAGACCCAGTACTTC
NA	NA	TRBV29-1	TRBJ1-1	CSSPQGLNTEAFF	TGCAGCTCACCCCAGGGACTGAACACTGAAGCTTTCTTT
NA	NA	TRBV13	TRBJ1-4	CASSVDVRWDEKLFF	TGTGCCAGCAGCGTAGACGTGCGGTGGGATGAAAAACTGTTTTTT
NA	TRBD1	TRBV14	TRBJ2-7	CASSHIRDRGDYEQYF	TGTGCCAGCAGCCACATCCGGGACAGGGGGGACTACGAGCAGTACTTC
NA	TRBD1	TRBV10-3	TRBJ2-5	CASSGPGTGREETQYF	TGTGCCAGCAGTGGTCCCGGGACAGGGAGAGAAGAGACCCAGTACTTC
many	TRBD1	TRBV19	TRBJ1-1	CASSPWTGGGKNTEAFF	TGTGCCAGTAGCCCTTGGACAGGGGGCGGTAAGAACACTGAAGCTTTCTTT
many	NA	TRBV14	TRBJ2-5	CASSQEQVARETQYF	TGTGCCAGCAGCCAAGAACAAGTAGCGCGGGAGACCCAGTACTTC
many	NA	TRBV4-2	TRBJ2-7	CASSQERVSSYEQYF	TGTGCCAGCAGCCAAGAGAGAGTCAGCTCCTACGAGCAGTACTTC
few	TRBD2	TRBV6-6	TRBJ2-1	CASSQGLAGQFF	TGTGCCAGCAGTCAAGGACTAGCAGGGCAGTTCTTC
once	NA	TRBV5-6	TRBJ1-1	CASSPDRLNTEAFF	TGTGCCAGCAGCCCGGATAGACTGAACACTGAAGCTTTCTTT
NA	TRBD1	TRBV5-1	TRBJ2-6	CASSPGTGDGANVLTF	TGCGCCAGCAGCCCCGGGACAGGGGACGGGGCCAACGTCCTGACTTTC
NA	NA	TRBV10-3	TRBJ1-3	CAISLTGSGNTIYF	TGTGCCATCAGCCTGACAGGCTCTGGAAACACCATATATTTT
many	TRBD1	TRBV12-3/TRBV12-4	TRBJ2-7	CASSSGTDPTGQYF	TGTGCCAGCAGCTCCGGGACAGACCCTACCGGGCAGTACTTC
many	NA	TRBV5-1	TRBJ2-2	CASSLDRRGTGELFF	TGCGCCAGCAGCTTGGACCGCAGGGGAACCGGGGAGCTGTTTTTT